A single T cell receptor beta chain is shown here with its context. The sample comes from a study of blood T cell repertoires in COVID-19. Study in general: Material from acute and convalescent COVID-19 was sourced from the United States, Italy and Spain.

Germline V lookup: CDR1 SGHAT, CDR2 FQNNGV. V was cut by 1 base and J by 4 bases, with 4 bases left in between. The CDR3 sequence is 12 residues long. Some clones are missing from TCRdb's copy, which holds only in-frame ones; the method was immunoSEQ multiplex PCR. Of 200,000 or so clones listed, approximately 83% are singletons. This clonotype was obtained from a woman aged 60-70 years with acute or convalescent COVID-19. The chain recombines TRBV11-2 with TRBJ1-2; D unclear. Sequencing was carried out using peripheral blood. The CDR3 nucleotides are TGTGCCAGCAGCTTAGCCGGCTATGGCTACACCTTC. Translation gives CASSLAGYGYTF.